The 22 T cell receptor beta chains below were found in one sample sequenced in a study of blood T cell repertoires in COVID-19. Profiling relied on immunoSEQ multiplex PCR, and the TCRdb table lists in-frame clones only, not all of them. This table holds under 250,000 clones, 80% to 95% found once. The sample was peripheral blood. The receptors derive from a man under 40 with COVID-19, enrolled during active disease.

This clone appeared once. The V gene is TRBV5-1, the J gene TRBJ2-3; 7 nucleotides match TRBD1. Unmatched junction bases numbered 5, after V lost 4 bases and J lost 0 bases. This CDR3 comprises 15 residues. Germline V gene lookup returns CDR1 SGHRS and CDR2 YFSETQ. In nucleotides, the CDR3 is TGCGCCAGCAGCCTGGACAGGCCTAGCACAGATACGCAGTATTTT. As protein: CASSLDRPSTDTQYF.

The chain couples TRBV5-1 to TRBJ1-1; 8 nucleotides line up with TRBD1. The V gene end was trimmed by 3 bases and the J gene end by 3 bases; junction bases not matched to a gene: 7. The CDR3 consists of 15 residues. CDR1 and CDR2 (germline): SGHRS, YFSETQ. The CDR3 sequence: CASSSAQGVYTEAFF. For the CDR3, the DNA is TGCGCCAGCAGCTCAGCACAGGGGGTGTACACTGAAGCTTTCTTT. Full variable domain (outside the CDR3, taken from reference TRBV5-1 and TRBJ1-1): KAGVTQTPRYLIKTRGQQVTLSCSPISGHRSVSWYQQTPGQGLQFLFEYFSETQRNKGNFPGRFSGRQFSNSRSEMNVSTLELGDSALYLCASSSAQGVYTEAFFGQGTRLTVV.

This clone was recorded once. V gene TRBV7-3 combines with J gene TRBJ2-3; the D gene is possibly TRBD2 (6 bases). Germline values: CDR1 SGHTA, CDR2 FQGTGA. The germline V and J ends were trimmed by 6 bases and 3 bases, with 13 bases remaining between them. CDR3 length equals 14 residues. The chain's CDR3 is CASSKEGRTDTQYF. In DNA form, the CDR3 reads TGTGCCAGCAGTAAGGAGGGGAGGACAGATACGCAGTATTTT.

The V gene is TRBV9, the J gene TRBJ1-2, with D possibly being TRBD1 (6 bases). V was pared by 2 bases and J by 4 bases, with 12 bases between. Germline loops: CDR1 SGDLS, CDR2 YYNGEE. CDR3 length equals 14 residues. The CDR3 nucleotides read TGTGCCAGCAGCGTTGATACAGGGAGCTATGGCTACACCTTC. This codes for CASSVDTGSYGYTF.

This chain uses TRBV5-1 with TRBJ2-3, with TRBD2 identical over 14 bases. Trimming at V came to 4 bases and at J to 5 bases, leaving 3 bases not matched to a gene. The CDR3 loop spans 15 amino acids. The germline V gene encodes CDR1 SGHRS and CDR2 YFSETQ. CDR3 residues: CASSTGLAGEDTQYF. DNA for the CDR3: TGCGCCAGCAGCACGGGACTAGCGGGGGAAGATACGCAGTATTTT.

The chain employs TRBV19 and TRBJ2-3; D perhaps matches TRBD2 (5 bases). With 3 bases removed from V and 2 bases from J, the gap between germline ends came to 18 bases. Looked up from germline, CDR1 is LNHDA and CDR2 is SQIVND (reference sequence). The CDR3 runs 17 residues. The CDR3 here is CASSIWTRRTDTDTQYF. CDR3 nucleotides: TGTGCCAGTAGTATTTGGACTCGCAGGACCGACACAGATACGCAGTATTTT. The complete variable domain, with remaining parts taken from reference TRBV19 and TRBJ2-3, reads DGGITQSPKYLFRKEGQNVTLSCEQNLNHDAMYWYRQDPGQGLRLIYYSQIVNDFQKGDIAEGYSVSREKKESFPLTVTSAQKNPTAFYLCASSIWTRRTDTDTQYFGPGTRLTVL.

The chain joins TRBV7-3 to TRBJ1-3; D remains ambiguous. The germline CDR1 and CDR2 sequences are SGHTA and FQGTGA. V dropped 5 bases and J dropped 0 bases, with 11 bases sitting between them. This CDR3 is built from 15 residues. The CDR3 DNA reads TGTGCCAGCAGCCTCGGGGTTACCTCTGGAAACACCATATATTTT. It codes for CASSLGVTSGNTIYF.

This chain joins TRBV21-1 and TRBJ1-6; the D call of TRBD1 is as the table states it, not checked on the DNA. TRBV21-1 is classified as a pseudogene. The CDR3 covers 14 residues. The CDR3 DNA reads TGTGCCAGCAGCAACAGGACAAGATATTCACCCCTCCACTTT. It codes for CASSNRTRYSPLHF.

The gene calls are TRBV19 and TRBJ2-3; TRBD2 might be the D (9 bases). The V gene lost 6 bases and the J gene lost 4 bases, with 17 bases spanning the gap. This CDR3 spans 15 amino acids. Germline CDR1 is LNHDA and CDR2 is SQIVND (reference sequence). CDR3 in DNA: TGTGCCAGTAGGGTAGCGGGGGACAGGCCAGATACGCAGTATTTT. Amino acid sequence: CASRVAGDRPDTQYF.

The chain couples TRBV11-2 to TRBJ2-7, with D possibly being TRBD2 (6 bases). Germline-derived CDR1 and CDR2 are SGHAT and FQNNGV. The CDR3 spans 16 residues. V was shortened by 5 bases and J by 2 bases, with 19 bases between the two germline ends. CDR3 in amino acids: CASSPLPLGGPYEQYF. CDR3 DNA sequence: TGTGCCAGCAGCCCCCTTCCCCTCGGGGGTCCCTACGAGCAGTACTTC.

J is TRBJ2-3 and V is TRBV28; D is undetermined. Trimming took off 3 bases at V and 6 bases at J, with 4 bases between the two ends. The CDR3 has 11 residues. In germline, CDR1 is MDHEN, CDR2 SYDVKM. The CDR3 here is CASSLGDTQYF. The CDR3 bases are TGTGCCAGCAGTTTGGGCGATACGCAGTATTTT.

The chain joins TRBV7-9 to TRBJ1-1; 8 bases agree with TRBD1. In germline, CDR1 is SEHNR, CDR2 FQNEAQ (reference sequence). CDR3 length: 14 residues. The J segment lost 4 bases and the V segment lost 5 bases, leaving 6 bases of the junction unmatched. The DNA of the CDR3 is TGTGCCAGCAGCCGAATTACAGGGGGCACTGAAGCTTTCTTT. It translates to CASSRITGGTEAFF.

This clone was detected only a few times. V gene TRBV6-5 combines with J gene TRBJ1-4; D possibly corresponds to TRBD1 (6 bases). Per the germline V gene, CDR1 is MNHEY and CDR2 is SVGAGI. The ends were cut back, 10 bases at V and 2 bases at J, with 14 bases in the middle. The CDR3 extends over 14 amino acids. The CDR3 bases are TGTGCCACCACGAGGGGGGGCACTAATGAAAAACTGTTTTTT. Its protein is CATTRGGTNEKLFF.

This rearrangement joins TRBV13 to TRBJ2-5; 9 bases agree with TRBD2. With 1 base clipped from V and 3 bases from J, the junction kept 6 bases outside the gene matches. The CDR3 runs to 16 residues. Germline-derived CDR1 and CDR2 are PRHDT and FYEKMQ (reference sequence). CDR3 DNA: TGTGCCAGCAGCTTAGTGGGGCTAGCGGGGAAAGAGACCCAGTACTTC. It codes for CASSLVGLAGKETQYF.

J is TRBJ1-6 and V is TRBV30; D unresolved. The CDR3 is 14 amino acids. Germline V gives CDR1 GTSNPN, CDR2 SVGIG (reference sequence). Deletions cut 4 bases from V and 0 bases from J, with 7 bases between. The DNA of the CDR3 is TGTGCCTGGACCGGGGTCTCCTATAATTCACCCCTCCACTTT. Translated, it gives CAWTGVSYNSPLHF.

The gene calls are TRBV7-2 and TRBJ1-2, with 9 nucleotides matching TRBD1. Germline V gives CDR1 SGHTA, CDR2 FQGNSA. Germline trimming cut 0 bases from V and 8 bases from J; bases unmatched to any gene: 10. CDR3 size: 16 residues. The CDR3 DNA sequence: TGTGCCAGCAGCTTAGCCTCCGGGACAGGGTATAACGGCTACACCTTC. Translation gives CASSLASGTGYNGYTF.

This chain links TRBV20-1 with TRBJ1-2; 9 nucleotides match TRBD1. The V gene end was trimmed by 3 bases and the J gene end by 2 bases; junction bases not matched to a gene: 10. The germline CDR1 and CDR2 sequences are DFQATT and SNEGSKA (reference sequence). This CDR3 comprises 16 residues. The CDR3 sequence: CSASGQGKKSNYGYTF. Written as DNA, the CDR3 is TGCAGTGCTAGTGGACAGGGGAAGAAATCCAACTATGGCTACACCTTC.

The J gene is TRBJ1-1, the V gene TRBV6-4, with unresolved D. The V and J ends lost 0 bases and 4 bases respectively, with 12 bases between them. The CDR3 runs 15 residues. CDR1 is MRHNA, CDR2 SNTAGT, per germline. This CDR3 is CASSDSHEGITEAFF. The CDR3 nucleotides read TGTGCCAGCAGTGACTCCCACGAGGGCATCACTGAAGCTTTCTTT.

The rearrangement joins TRBV3-1 (or the pseudogene TRBV3-2) to TRBJ1-2; 10 bases line up with TRBD1. Germline lookup yields CDR1 LGHDT and CDR2 YNNKEL (reference sequence). This CDR3 is 13 amino acids long. The ends lost 5 bases at V and 6 bases at J; junction bases unmatched: 3. This CDR3 is CASSLTGGHGYTF. As DNA, the CDR3 is TGTGCCAGCAGCTTGACAGGGGGCCATGGCTACACCTTC.

V is TRBV5-6 and J is TRBJ2-5; D might be TRBD2 (5 bases). Trimming pared 0 bases from V and 4 bases from J, leaving 7 bases between. The CDR3 is 13 residues long. The germline V gene has CDR1 SGHDT and CDR2 YYEEEE. CDR3 region: CASSLGRGETQYF. In DNA, the CDR3 is TGTGCCAGCAGCTTGGGCCGGGGAGAGACCCAGTACTTC.

The rearrangement links TRBV19 to TRBJ2-1; 8 bases agree with TRBD2. This CDR3 has 14 amino acids. Germline lookup yields CDR1 LNHDA and CDR2 SQIVND (reference sequence). The V segment lost 5 bases and the J segment 9 bases; nucleotides outside the gene matches: 9. In DNA, the CDR3 is TGTGCCAGTAGTTCGACTAGCGTTATTGGTGAGCAGTTCTTC. It translates to CASSSTSVIGEQFF.

The chain links TRBV9 to TRBJ1-4, with a weak D call TRBD1 (6 bases). Germline CDR1 is SGDLS and CDR2 is YYNGEE. The CDR3 covers 15 residues. V was cut by 0 bases and J by 8 bases, with 14 bases left in between. This CDR3 is CASSVAGTPAEKLFF. The CDR3 DNA reads TGTGCCAGCAGCGTAGCTGGGACACCGGCGGAAAAACTGTTTTTT.